These 15 T cell receptor beta chains were sequenced from one sample in a study of control samples from healthy donors and cancer patients (dated by TCRdb to 2020 to 2021). Receptors were amplified or captured by the immunoSEQ multiplex PCR assay. Sourced from immuneACCESS, this table was stored by TCRdb with only in-frame sequences that have V and J called. A share of the clones is absent; for the studies checked, an unresolved V gene accounts for under half, and the remainder has no known explanation. The sample has some 95,000 clones on record, roughly 89% of them singletons. About 2.9% of the sample comes from the top ten. The sequencing input was blood. The receptors here all came from a human donor in good health. The donor label of this sample is uncertain.

The genes are TRBV27 and TRBJ2-2, with D possibly matching TRBD1 (7 bases). Looked up from germline, CDR1 is MNHEY and CDR2 is SMNVEV (reference sequence). The CDR3 length is 18 residues. V shed 8 bases and J shed 0 bases, with 22 bases lying between them. The CDR3 nucleotides are TGTGCCAGCTCTACGAGACAGGGTACGGGGGCGAACACCGGGGAGCTGTTTTTT. Its protein product is CASSTRQGTGANTGELFF.

The chain has TRBV5-6 and TRBJ1-1; D possibly corresponds to TRBD1 (5 bases). Deletions cut 2 bases from V and 4 bases from J, with 12 bases between. There are 14 residues in the CDR3. Looked up from germline, CDR1 is SGHDT and CDR2 is YYEEEE. The chain's CDR3 is CASSFGGLGTEAFF. CDR3 DNA: TGTGCCAGCAGCTTTGGGGGGTTGGGCACTGAAGCTTTCTTT.

This chain links TRBV7-2 with TRBJ2-2, with 8 bases aligning to TRBD2. Germline values: CDR1 SGHTA, CDR2 FQGNSA. Trimming removed 0 bases from V and 7 bases from J; junction bases left unmatched: 10. The CDR3 totals 17 residues. In nucleotides, the CDR3 is TGTGCCAGCAGCTTAGCGTCGGCGGGGGGTTCGGTCGGGGAGCTGTTTTTT. Protein product: CASSLASAGGSVGELFF.

J is TRBJ2-3 and V is TRBV18, with 11 bases identical to TRBD1. This CDR3 comprises 16 residues. Germline-derived CDR1 and CDR2 are KGHSH and LQKENI. V shed 3 bases and J 2 bases; nucleotides not matched to a gene: 4. The CDR3 region is CASSPGTGGATDTQYF. CDR3 sequence (DNA): TGTGCCAGCTCACCCGGGACAGGGGGAGCCACAGATACGCAGTATTTT.

This chain joins TRBV2 and TRBJ1-4; D unclear. V was shortened by 5 bases and J by 0 bases, with 7 bases between the two germline ends. CDR3 size: 14 residues. The germline V gene encodes CDR1 SNHLY and CDR2 FYNNEI. The CDR3 is CASSHQATNEKLFF. DNA of the CDR3: TGTGCCAGCAGTCACCAGGCAACTAATGAAAAACTGTTTTTT.

The chain recombines TRBV10-1 with TRBJ1-1; weak D call: TRBD1 (6 bases). The CDR3 is 14 residues long. V was shortened by 6 bases and J by 5 bases, with 16 bases between the two germline ends. In germline, CDR1 is WNHNN, CDR2 SYGVQD (reference sequence). CDR3 in amino acids: CASRVEQGETEAFF. The CDR3 DNA follows: TGCGCCAGCAGGGTTGAACAGGGTGAGACTGAAGCTTTCTTT.

V and J are TRBV6-5 and TRBJ1-1; D is perhaps TRBD1 (5 bases). The CDR3 length is 13 residues. CDR1 and CDR2 (germline): MNHEY, SVGAGI. V lost 5 bases and J 10 bases, leaving 17 bases between the germline ends. CDR3 loop: CASSHKVAGRAFF. CDR3 in DNA: TGTGCCAGCAGTCACAAAGTCGCAGGGCGAGCTTTCTTT.

The gene calls are TRBV2 and TRBJ2-1; 10 bases are a match to TRBD2. Losses at the gene ends were 8 bases for V and 3 bases for J; bases not matched to a gene: 13. Per the germline V gene, CDR1 is SNHLY and CDR2 is FYNNEI. This CDR3 is 17 amino acids long. The CDR3 nucleotides are TGTGCCAGCCGGCGAGCGGGGGGGCCAGGGGGCTACAATGAGCAGTTCTTC. Translating gives CASRRAGGPGGYNEQFF.

The V gene is TRBV19, the J gene TRBJ1-5, with a weak D call TRBD1 (6 bases). This CDR3 has 14 residues. CDR1 and CDR2 (germline): LNHDA, SQIVND (reference sequence). V lost 5 bases to trimming and J lost 3 bases, with 11 bases between them. This chain's CDR3 is CASSSDRINQPQHF. The CDR3 nucleotides are TGTGCCAGTAGTTCAGACAGGATCAATCAGCCCCAGCATTTT.

The genes are TRBV2 and TRBJ2-5, with D uncertain. The germline V and J ends were trimmed by 7 bases and 5 bases, with 14 bases remaining between them. The CDR3 loop spans 13 amino acids. Germline V gene data show CDR1 as SNHLY and CDR2 as FYNNEI. The CDR3 here is CASKRTIGETQYF. For the CDR3, the DNA is TGTGCCAGCAAAAGAACGATCGGGGAGACCCAGTACTTC.

The chain carries TRBV20-1 and TRBJ2-3; D gene uncertain. The CDR3 totals 14 residues. In germline, CDR1 is DFQATT, CDR2 SNEGSKA (reference sequence). V shed 3 bases and J shed 0 bases, with 10 bases lying between them. Here the CDR3 DNA reads TGCAGTGCTAGTCCACGCTCTAGCACAGATACGCAGTATTTT. This codes for CSASPRSSTDTQYF.

In nucleotides, the CDR3 is TGTGCCAGCGGCAGGGGGCAAGAGACCCAGTACTTC. Translated: CASGRGQETQYF. This chain connects TRBV7-8 to TRBJ2-5, with 7 bases lining up with TRBD1. V shed 8 bases, J shed 2 bases, and the junction held 2 bases outside the gene matches. Germline CDR1 and CDR2: SGHVS and FQNEAQ. This CDR3 is built from 12 residues.

V usage is TRBV12-5 and J usage is TRBJ1-5; D is perhaps TRBD1 (5 bases). CDR1 is LGHNT and CDR2 is FRNRAP in the germline V gene. The CDR3 runs to 18 residues. With 0 bases removed from V and 4 bases from J, the gap between germline ends came to 19 bases. CDR3 amino acids: CASGLVGDGHPANQPQHF. In nucleotides, the CDR3 is TGTGCTAGTGGTTTGGTAGGGGACGGACATCCGGCAAATCAGCCCCAGCATTTT.

CDR3 sequence reads: CASSSGGGGNNEKLFF. The CDR3 DNA follows: TGTGCCAGCAGCTCGGGAGGGGGGGGTAATAATGAAAAACTGTTTTTT. The J gene is TRBJ1-4, the V gene TRBV4-2, with a weak D call TRBD1 (6 bases). The CDR3 sequence is 16 residues long. Trimming cost V 5 bases and J 4 bases, with 17 bases left between them. CDR1 and CDR2 (germline): LGHNA, YNFKEQ.

The J gene is TRBJ2-1, the V gene TRBV24-1; TRBD2 matches at 13 bases. Looked up from germline, CDR1 is KGHDR and CDR2 is SFDVKD. CDR3 length: 17 residues. V lost 3 bases to trimming and J lost 3 bases; unmatched junction nucleotides: 4. The CDR3 protein is CATSDPRLAGGYNEQFF. Written as DNA, the CDR3 is TGTGCCACCAGTGATCCGAGACTAGCGGGGGGCTACAATGAGCAGTTCTTC.